These T cell receptor beta chains were read from a single sample in a study of OX40 agonist ivuxolimab in advanced cancers. Profiling relied on immunoSEQ multiplex PCR, and the TCRdb table lists in-frame clones only, not all of them. The data hold roughly 40,000 clones, with 92% observed a single time. This sample comprised CD4+ or CD8+ T cells sorted from blood, obtained in a trial of the OX40 agonist ivuxolimab. Receptors were obtained from an adult with an advanced solid tumor such as melanoma, head and neck, liver or kidney cancer. Both conserved end residues are part of each CDR3. A D gene is named only where the DNA matches it firmly. Not all rows give a size; the values are once, few, many and, for expanded clones, a class.

v_gene	len	abundance	j_gene	d_gene	CDR3nt	CDR3aa
TRBV11-2	16	NA	TRBJ2-2	TRBD1	TGTGCCACCGCATCGACAGGGGGCGCGAACACCGGGGAGCTGTTTTTT	CATASTGGANTGELFF
TRBV6-1	10	NA	TRBJ2-7	NA	TGTGCCAGTCAATCCTACGAGCAGTACTTC	CASQSYEQYF
TRBV6-6	15	once	TRBJ2-2	TRBD1	TGTGCCAGCGAAAACGGACAGGGGGCTGGCGGGGAGCTGTTTTTT	CASENGQGAGGELFF
TRBV27	15	NA	TRBJ2-1	NA	TGTGCCAGCAGTTTACAGGGCAGGCCGTCCAATGAGCAGTTCTTC	CASSLQGRPSNEQFF
TRBV5-1	14	NA	TRBJ1-4	NA	TGCGCCAGCAGCTTGGGCCAGGGAGGGGAAAAACTGTTTTTT	CASSLGQGGEKLFF
TRBV30	17	once	TRBJ1-4	TRBD1	TGTGCCTGGAGTCGGGGACTCTCAGGGGGGGGTGGAGAAAAACTGTTTTTT	CAWSRGLSGGGGEKLFF
TRBV5-1	13	NA	TRBJ2-7	TRBD2	TGCGCCAGCAGTTATGGAAGCGGGAGCGAGCAGTACTTC	CASSYGSGSEQYF
TRBV29-1	15	NA	TRBJ1-3	NA	TGCAGCGCATACACACTCGCAGAGGCTGGAAACACCATATATTTT	CSAYTLAEAGNTIYF
TRBV4-1	14	NA	TRBJ2-7	NA	TGCGCCAGCAGTCATACACTAGACTCCTACGAGCAGTACTTC	CASSHTLDSYEQYF
TRBV4-1	15	NA	TRBJ2-7	TRBD2	TGCGCCAGCAGCCAAGGGACTAGCGTCTCCTACGAGCAGTACTTC	CASSQGTSVSYEQYF